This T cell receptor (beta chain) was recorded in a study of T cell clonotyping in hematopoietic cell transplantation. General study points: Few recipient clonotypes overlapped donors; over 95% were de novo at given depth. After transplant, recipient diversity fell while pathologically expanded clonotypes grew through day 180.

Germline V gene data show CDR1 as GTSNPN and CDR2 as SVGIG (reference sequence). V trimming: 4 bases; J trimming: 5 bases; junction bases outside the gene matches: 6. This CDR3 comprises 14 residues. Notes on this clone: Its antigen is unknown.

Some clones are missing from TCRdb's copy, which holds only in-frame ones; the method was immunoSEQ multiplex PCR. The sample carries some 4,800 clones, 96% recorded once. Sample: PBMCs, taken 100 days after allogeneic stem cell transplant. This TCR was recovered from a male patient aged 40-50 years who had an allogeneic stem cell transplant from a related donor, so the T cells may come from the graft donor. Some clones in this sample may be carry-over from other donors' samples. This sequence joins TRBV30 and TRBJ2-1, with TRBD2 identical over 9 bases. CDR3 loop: CAWTQGTSNNEQFF. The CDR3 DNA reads TGTGCCTGGACTCAAGGGACTAGCAACAATGAGCAGTTCTTC.